This TCR beta chain appears in the sequencing data of a study of molecular identifiers for immune sequencing clone quantification. Trimming took 4 bases from V and 5 from J, leaving 12 bases between them. Germline lookup yields CDR1 SGHAT and CDR2 FQNNGV. This CDR3 contains 14 residues. Notes on the study in general: Clones above 20 RNA copies contained over 98% of effector molecules but under 1% of naive ones.

Comment on this clonotype: The antigen remains undetermined.

Using its own MiXCR run on the PCR reads, TCRdb lists one record per CDR3 protein. The data contain 90,000 or so distinct CDR3 sequences, 20% to 30% of them singletons. The gene calls are TRBV11-2 and TRBJ2-1, with a weak D call TRBD1 (6 bases). Specimen: naive CD8+ T cells from blood, with Jurkat cell RNA spiked in. This sample's subset: FACS-sorted CD8+CD4-CCR7+CD45RA+ naive T cells. The clonotype was recovered from a human donor in good health. Some libraries in this study had Jurkat cell RNA spiked in. The CDR3 sequence: CASSSLGDNNEQFF. As DNA, the CDR3 is TGTGCCAGCAGCTCCCTCGGGGACAACAATGAGCAGTTCTTC.